These 26 T cell receptor beta chains came from one sample sequenced in a study of blood T cell repertoires in COVID-19. Sequencing used immunoSEQ multiplex PCR; TCRdb keeps in-frame clones, though not all of them. The top ten hold approximately 2.4% of the sample, which has tens of thousands of clones, over 80% seen once. Sequenced input: peripheral blood. These receptors were collected from a man older than 75 with active or convalescent COVID-19.

The chain carries TRBV6-1 and TRBJ2-7; maybe TRBD1 (5 bases). CDR1 is MNHNS, CDR2 SASEGT, per germline. The CDR3 runs 13 residues. The V and J ends lost 2 bases and 3 bases respectively, with 8 bases between them. DNA of the CDR3: TGTGCCAGCAGTGAACGGCAGGGCTACGAGCAGTACTTC. Its translation: CASSERQGYEQYF.

The chain uses TRBV20-1 and TRBJ2-1; TRBD2 agrees at 8 bases. CDR1 DFQATT and CDR2 SNEGSKA come from the germline V gene (reference sequence). This CDR3 contains 14 residues. Trimming at V came to 3 bases and at J to 12 bases, leaving 13 bases not matched to a gene. The CDR3 DNA is TGCAGTGCTAGTTCCTCACCGGGGGGGGCAGGGCAGTTCTTC. It specifies CSASSSPGGAGQFF.

This clone was seen a few times. The V gene is TRBV24-1, the J gene TRBJ1-1; D is ambiguous. V shed 5 bases and J shed 2 bases, with 11 bases lying between them. In germline, CDR1 is KGHDR, CDR2 SFDVKD. CDR3 size: 14 residues. The CDR3 loop reads CATSGVNRNTEAFF. DNA of the CDR3: TGTGCCACCAGTGGCGTCAATCGAAACACTGAAGCTTTCTTT.

This chain joins TRBV30 and TRBJ2-3; 7 bases fit TRBD2. Per germline, CDR1 GTSNPN and CDR2 SVGIG (reference sequence). The CDR3 runs to 15 residues. With V trimmed by 5 bases and J by 0 bases, 8 bases remained unmatched. The CDR3 loop is CAWGGRGKSTDTQYF. The DNA for the CDR3 is TGTGCCTGGGGAGGGAGGGGAAAGAGCACAGATACGCAGTATTTT.

The chain combines TRBV19 with TRBJ2-1; D remains unclear. Germline CDR1 and CDR2: LNHDA and SQIVND (reference sequence). V was shortened by 4 bases and J by 5 bases, with 21 bases between the two germline ends. CDR3 size: 17 residues. Here the CDR3 reads CASSRTLGSSTNNEQFF. The CDR3 region has the DNA TGTGCCAGTAGTAGAACCCTAGGATCCTCAACAAACAATGAGCAGTTCTTC.

In this sample, this clone turned up once. The chain joins TRBV5-5 to TRBJ1-2, with 8 bases that match TRBD1. The CDR3 has 13 residues. V lost 3 bases, J lost 7 bases, and 5 bases stayed unmatched. Germline V gene data show CDR1 as SGHKS and CDR2 as YYEKEE (reference sequence). Written as DNA, the CDR3 is TGTGCCAGCAGCTCGACAGGGGTCGGTGGCTACACCTTC. Amino acids: CASSSTGVGGYTF.

This chain links TRBV4-1 with TRBJ1-1, with TRBD1 identical over 8 bases. Looked up from germline, CDR1 is MGHRA and CDR2 is YSYEKL. The CDR3 is made up of 17 amino acids. V shed 0 bases, J shed 7 bases, and the junction held 13 bases outside the gene matches. The CDR3, as DNA: TGCGCCAGCAGCCAAGATTCCGGGAGGACAGGGAGCCTTGAAGCTTTCTTT. Translated: CASSQDSGRTGSLEAFF.

The chain is built from TRBV11-2 and TRBJ2-7; TRBD1 agrees at 7 bases. V lost 1 base, J lost 3 bases, and 3 bases stayed unmatched. From germline, CDR1 is SGHAT and CDR2 FQNNGV. CDR3 size: 14 residues. The CDR3 DNA reads as TGTGCCAGCAGCTTAGGGGGGACAGACTACGAGCAGTACTTC. Amino acid sequence: CASSLGGTDYEQYF.

The V and J genes are TRBV5-6 and TRBJ2-6; the D gene is possibly TRBD1 (6 bases). Trimming shortened V by 0 bases and J by 2 bases, and 12 bases separated the two germline ends. CDR1 SGHDT and CDR2 YYEEEE come from the germline V gene. The CDR3 has 17 residues. The CDR3 protein is CASSLGPGAAGANVLTF. CDR3 nucleotide sequence: TGTGCCAGCAGCTTGGGGCCAGGGGCGGCTGGGGCCAACGTCCTGACTTTC. Together with reference TRBV5-6 and TRBJ2-6, the CDR3 gives the full variable domain: DAGVTQSPTHLIKTRGQQVTLRCSPKSGHDTVSWYQQALGQGPQFIFQYYEEEERQRGNFPDRFSGHQFPNYSSELNVNALLLGDSALYLCASSLGPGAAGANVLTFGAGSRLTVL.

The chain's CDR3 is CAWSRGAGTDTQYF. CDR3 DNA sequence: TGTGCCTGGAGCCGCGGGGCCGGCACAGATACGCAGTATTTT. The chain has TRBV30 and TRBJ2-3; tentative D call: TRBD2 (6 bases). Germline V lookup: CDR1 GTSNPN, CDR2 SVGIG (reference sequence). The CDR3 length is 14 residues. Deletions cut 3 bases from V and 1 base from J, with 11 bases between.

This clone has a handful of counts. The chain recombines TRBV6-5 with TRBJ2-2; 8 bases fit TRBD1. Germline V gene data show CDR1 as MNHEY and CDR2 as SVGAGI. CDR3 length: 14 residues. The junction had 4 bases not matched to a gene; V was cut back by 6 bases and J by 4 bases. CDR3 loop: CASRGQDSTGELFF. The CDR3 DNA is TGTGCCAGCAGGGGACAGGACTCCACCGGGGAGCTGTTTTTT.

This chain links TRBV28 with TRBJ2-3, with TRBD1 identical over 9 bases. Germline V lookup: CDR1 MDHEN, CDR2 SYDVKM. The CDR3 has 15 residues. With V trimmed by 6 bases and J by 3 bases, 7 bases remained unmatched. The CDR3 region is CASSAWDRATDTQYF. As DNA, the CDR3 is TGTGCCAGCAGCGCTTGGGACAGGGCAACAGATACGCAGTATTTT.

The count of this clone is one. The chain uses TRBV5-1 and TRBJ1-6, with D uncertain. Trimming removed 6 bases at V and 10 bases at J, with 17 bases between. Looked up from germline, CDR1 is SGHRS and CDR2 is YFSETQ. This CDR3 has 14 amino acids. The CDR3 DNA reads TGCGCCAGCACCTTAGAAGGGAGTGGATCACCCCTCCACTTT. The encoded protein is CASTLEGSGSPLHF.

This clone appeared once. V gene TRBV7-8 combines with J gene TRBJ2-7; 9 bases map to TRBD2. CDR1 and CDR2 from the germline V gene are SGHVS and FQNEAQ. The CDR3 covers 17 residues. V trimming: 2 bases; J trimming: 4 bases; junction bases outside the gene matches: 12. The DNA of the CDR3 is TGTGCCAGCAGCTTATATTCTACTAAGAGCGGGGGGTACGAGCAGTACTTC. It codes for CASSLYSTKSGGYEQYF. The full variable domain, completed using reference TRBV7-8 and TRBJ2-7, is GAGVSQSPRYKVAKRGQDVALRCDPISGHVSLFWYQQALGQGPEFLTYFQNEAQLDKSGLPSDRFFAERPEGSVSTLKIQRTQQEDSAVYLCASSLYSTKSGGYEQYFGPGTRLTVT.

The chain has TRBV4-2 and TRBJ1-6, with D possibly matching TRBD1 (6 bases). The CDR3 spans 15 residues. V was cut by 0 bases and J by 5 bases, with 8 bases left in between. Germline loops: CDR1 LGHNA, CDR2 YNFKEQ. The CDR3 sequence is CASSQEQGHNSPLHF. DNA of the CDR3: TGTGCCAGCAGCCAAGAGCAGGGGCATAATTCACCCCTCCACTTT.

This clone was counted a few times. The J gene is TRBJ2-1, the V gene TRBV28; 9 nucleotides agree with TRBD1. CDR1 and CDR2 (germline): MDHEN, SYDVKM. The CDR3 extends over 15 amino acids. The J segment lost 9 bases and the V segment lost 6 bases, leaving 12 bases of the junction unmatched. As DNA, the CDR3 is TGTGCCAGCAGCTGGACAGGGGTTGGGATTATTGAGCAGTTCTTC. As protein: CASSWTGVGIIEQFF. Full variable domain (remainder filled in from reference TRBV28 and TRBJ2-1): DVKVTQSSRYLVKRTGEKVFLECVQDMDHENMFWYRQDPGLGLRLIYFSYDVKMKEKGDIPEGYSVSREKKERFSLILESASTNQTSMYLCASSWTGVGIIEQFFGPGTRLTVL.

The chain has TRBV6-6 and TRBJ2-5; TRBD1 matches 7 bases. Per germline, CDR1 MNHNY and CDR2 SVGAGI (reference sequence). The CDR3 has 14 amino acids. V shed 6 bases and J 7 bases; nucleotides not matched to a gene: 11. CDR3 loop: CASSKGGPPGTQYF. CDR3 in DNA: TGTGCCAGCAGCAAAGGGGGCCCCCCTGGGACCCAGTACTTC.

The chain couples TRBV2 to TRBJ1-4; D might be TRBD1 (5 bases). The CDR3 is 16 residues long. V was pared by 3 bases and J by 7 bases, with 18 bases between. Germline-derived CDR1 and CDR2 are SNHLY and FYNNEI. CDR3 DNA sequence: TGTGCCAGCAGTGACCCGTTGGGGGGGGAAACTGAAAAACTGTTTTTT. Its protein is CASSDPLGGETEKLFF.

The chain uses TRBV6-6 and TRBJ2-7; TRBD1 is a possible D gene (6 bases). The CDR3 sequence is 13 residues long. V was trimmed by 7 bases and J by 2 bases, leaving 12 bases between them. Per germline, CDR1 MNHNY and CDR2 SVGAGI (reference sequence). The CDR3 sequence: CASTDRRAYEQYF. The CDR3 nucleotides read TGTGCCAGCACTGACAGGAGAGCCTACGAGCAGTACTTC.

The chain uses TRBV6-5 and TRBJ2-2, with D perhaps TRBD1 (6 bases). V lost 9 bases to trimming and J lost 5 bases, with 16 bases between them. In germline, CDR1 is MNHEY, CDR2 SVGAGI. This CDR3 comprises 14 residues. As DNA, the CDR3 is TGTGCCAGTAAGGGGGTTTTTGGAACCGGGGAGCTGTTTTTT. Translated, it gives CASKGVFGTGELFF.

This chain connects TRBV3-1 (or the pseudogene TRBV3-2) to TRBJ1-1; TRBD1 might be the D (6 bases). Trimming took off 1 base at V and 4 bases at J, with 10 bases between the two ends. The germline V gene encodes CDR1 LGHDT and CDR2 YNNKEL (reference sequence). CDR3 length equals 14 residues. This chain's CDR3 is CASSQGLQGTEAFF. The DNA for the CDR3 is TGTGCCAGCAGCCAAGGGTTACAGGGCACTGAAGCTTTCTTT.

J is TRBJ1-4 and V is TRBV5-1; the D is unclear. The germline CDR1 and CDR2 sequences are SGHRS and YFSETQ. This CDR3 comprises 12 residues. The V and J ends lost 4 bases and 6 bases respectively, with 7 bases between them. The CDR3 protein is CASSINDEKLFF. For the CDR3, the DNA is TGCGCCAGCAGCATAAATGATGAAAAACTGTTTTTT.

This chain joins TRBV11-2 and TRBJ2-5; 7 bases are a match to TRBD2. There are 13 residues in the CDR3. Germline values: CDR1 SGHAT, CDR2 FQNNGV. V gave up 1 base and J gave up 10 bases; unmatched junction bases: 6. CDR3 DNA sequence: TGTGCCAGCAGCTTAGTGGTGGCTAGCGGCCAGTACTTC. Amino acids: CASSLVVASGQYF.

This clone was detected once. This chain uses TRBV18 with TRBJ1-1, with a weak D call TRBD1 (6 bases). Germline CDR1 and CDR2: KGHSH and LQKENI. V was pared by 6 bases and J by 0 bases, with 8 bases between. The CDR3 contains 13 residues. Here the CDR3 DNA reads TGTGCCAGCTCCGGACAGATGAACACTGAAGCTTTCTTT. Its translation: CASSGQMNTEAFF.

The chain joins TRBV18 to TRBJ2-1; TRBD2 might be the D (6 bases). The CDR3 is 15 amino acids. The germline gives CDR1 KGHSH, CDR2 LQKENI. V lost 2 bases and J lost 16, with 24 bases in between. The CDR3 protein is CASSPSRGVPTSYFF. CDR3 nucleotide sequence: TGTGCCAGCTCACCAAGTAGGGGCGTTCCGACTAGTTATTTCTTC. The whole variable domain, filled in from reference TRBV18 and TRBJ2-1, reads NAGVMQNPRHLVRRRGQEARLRCSPMKGHSHVYWYRQLPEEGLKFMVYLQKENIIDESGMPKERFSAEFPKEGPSILRIQQVVRGDSAAYFCASSPSRGVPTSYFFGPGTRLTVL.

The V gene is TRBV14, the J gene TRBJ1-1; D may be TRBD1 (5 bases). V was trimmed by 2 bases and J by 4 bases, leaving 11 bases between them. The CDR3 has 14 amino acids. Germline CDR1 reads SGHDN; CDR2 reads FVKESK. CDR3 loop: CASSQQGGVTEAFF. CDR3 bases: TGTGCCAGCAGCCAACAGGGTGGGGTCACTGAAGCTTTCTTT.